This TCR beta chain comes out of a study of blood T cell repertoires in COVID-19. Background on the study: T cells, B-cell-depleted T cells, or PBMCs provided the cDNA or gDNA that served as material.

CDR1 and CDR2 from the germline V gene are SGHNT and YYREEE (reference sequence). The CDR3 totals 15 residues. V lost 0 bases and J lost 3, with 7 bases in between. The table came from immunoSEQ multiplex PCR; TCRdb's copy has only in-frame clones and leaves some out. The sample carries about 45,000 clones, 80% to 90% recorded once. This clone was recorded once. The rearrangement links TRBV5-4 to TRBJ1-6; TRBD1 is a possible D gene (6 bases). The TCR was taken from a human donor in a cohort sampled during active COVID-19. Material: peripheral blood. The CDR3 sequence: CASSLGQVYNSPLHF. The CDR3 DNA sequence: TGTGCCAGCAGCTTGGGACAGGTCTATAATTCACCCCTCCACTTT.